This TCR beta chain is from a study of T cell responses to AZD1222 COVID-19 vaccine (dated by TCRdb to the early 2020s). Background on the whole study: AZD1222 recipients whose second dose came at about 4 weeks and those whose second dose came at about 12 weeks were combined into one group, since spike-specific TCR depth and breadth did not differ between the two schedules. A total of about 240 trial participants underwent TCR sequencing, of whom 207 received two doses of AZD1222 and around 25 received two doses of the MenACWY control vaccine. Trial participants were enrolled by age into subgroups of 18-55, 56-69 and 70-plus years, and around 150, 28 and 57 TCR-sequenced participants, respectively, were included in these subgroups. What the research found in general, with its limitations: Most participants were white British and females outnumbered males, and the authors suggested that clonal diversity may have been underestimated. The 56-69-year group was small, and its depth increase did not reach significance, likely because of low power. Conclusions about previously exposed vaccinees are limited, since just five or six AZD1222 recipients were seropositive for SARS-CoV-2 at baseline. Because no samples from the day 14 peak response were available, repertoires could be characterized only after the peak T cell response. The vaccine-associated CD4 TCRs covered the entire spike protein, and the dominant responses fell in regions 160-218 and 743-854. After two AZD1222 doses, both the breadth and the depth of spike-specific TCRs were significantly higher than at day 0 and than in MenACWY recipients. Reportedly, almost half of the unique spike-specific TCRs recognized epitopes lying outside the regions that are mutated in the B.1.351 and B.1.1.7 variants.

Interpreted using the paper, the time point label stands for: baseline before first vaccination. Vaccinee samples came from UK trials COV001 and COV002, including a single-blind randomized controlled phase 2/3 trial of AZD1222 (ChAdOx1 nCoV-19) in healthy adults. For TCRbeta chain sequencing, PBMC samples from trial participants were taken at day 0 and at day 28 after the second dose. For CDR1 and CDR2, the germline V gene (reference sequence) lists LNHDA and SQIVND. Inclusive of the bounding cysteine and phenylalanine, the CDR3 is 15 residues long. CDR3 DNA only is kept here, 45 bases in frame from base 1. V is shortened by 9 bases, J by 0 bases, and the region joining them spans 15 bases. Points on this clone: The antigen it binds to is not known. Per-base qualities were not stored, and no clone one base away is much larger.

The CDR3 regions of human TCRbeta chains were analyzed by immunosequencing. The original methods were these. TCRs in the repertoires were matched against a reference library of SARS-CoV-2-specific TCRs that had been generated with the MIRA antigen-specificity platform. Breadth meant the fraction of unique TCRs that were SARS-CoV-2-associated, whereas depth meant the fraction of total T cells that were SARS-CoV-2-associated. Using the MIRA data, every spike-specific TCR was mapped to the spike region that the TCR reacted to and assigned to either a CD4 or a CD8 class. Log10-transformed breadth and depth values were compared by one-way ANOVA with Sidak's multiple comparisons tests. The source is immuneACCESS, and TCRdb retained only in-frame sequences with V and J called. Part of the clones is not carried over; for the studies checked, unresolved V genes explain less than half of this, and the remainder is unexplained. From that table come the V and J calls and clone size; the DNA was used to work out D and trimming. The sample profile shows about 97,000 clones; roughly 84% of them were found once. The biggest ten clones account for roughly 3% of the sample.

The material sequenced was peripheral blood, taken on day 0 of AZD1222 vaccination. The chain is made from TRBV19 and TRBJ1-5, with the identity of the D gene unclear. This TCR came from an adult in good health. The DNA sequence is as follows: TGTGCCAGCCTATCCCATTTGAATAGCAATCAGCCCCAGCATTTT. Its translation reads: CASLSHLNSNQPQHF.